This T cell receptor beta chain was sequenced in a study of OX40 agonist ivuxolimab in advanced cancers. In the study overall: Melanoma, hepatocellular carcinoma, head and neck or renal cell cancer occurred in dose-escalation patients. From about 20 to 79 years was the age range, with a mean of around 56 years, and about 83% were male. Broader study findings: Both CD4+ and CD8+ T cell populations in blood had undergone clonal expansion by week 6 at 0.1 to 3.0 mg/kg.

Turning to this clone: No antigen is known for it.

Libraries were prepared by immunoSEQ multiplex PCR; TCRdb keeps only in-frame clonotypes and omits some of them. The repertoire consists of roughly 93,000 clones, with about four fifths occurring once and the leading ten covering around 5.5%. The CDR3 covers 15 residues. From germline, CDR1 is LNHNV and CDR2 YYDKDF (reference sequence). J lost 3 bases, V lost 3 bases, and 4 bases had no gene match. Blood specimens came from baseline, cycle 4 day 1, and cycle 7 day 1. The rearrangement links TRBV15 to TRBJ1-4, with 7 bases that match TRBD1. The receptor comes from an adult with an advanced solid tumor such as melanoma, head and neck, liver or kidney cancer. Sequenced material: CD4+ or CD8+ T cells sorted from blood, taken in a trial of the OX40 agonist ivuxolimab. CDR3 bases: TGTGCCACCAGCAGGGGGGACAGAGCTAATGAAAAACTGTTTTTT. It translates to CATSRGDRANEKLFF.